In this sample, the clone carrying this TCR beta chain turned up a few times. Its target is not known. The data are from a study of cytomegalovirus exposure and HLA in healthy donors. Regarding the study as a whole: In an earlier analysis, in some 600 donors, most V segments appeared productive either ~87% or ~30% of the time. Highly shared sequence variants in one cluster were likely a sequencing artifact. There were some V segments, including TRBV6-2 and TRBV6-3, excluded as indistinguishable.

The CDR3 runs to 15 residues. Use of 60 Vbeta and 13 Jbeta primers characterized the PCR. The data were produced by immunoSEQ multiplex PCR, yet TCRdb's version contains in-frame clones alone and is incomplete. The sample lists 100,000 to 150,000 clones; approximately 87% were seen once. The TCR sequence derives from a man between 18 and 29 years old in good health and CMV-seropositive. Sequencing was carried out using PBMCs. The chain couples TRBV21-1 to TRBJ1-2. TRBV21-1 is listed as a pseudogene. The DNA of the CDR3 is TGTGCCAGCAGCAAAGACGGCCTCGGAGAAGGCGGCTACACCTTC. Protein product: CASSKDGLGEGGYTF.